This is a list of T cell receptor beta chains from one sample in a study of cytomegalovirus exposure and HLA in healthy donors. TCRdb keeps only in-frame clones here, not all; method: immunoSEQ multiplex PCR. The data show under 150,000 clones, with around 84% seen just once and around 10% held by the top ten. Sequenced input: PBMCs. The receptors were sampled from a man aged 18 to 29 in good health and CMV-seropositive. The CDR3 runs from the conserved cysteine through the conserved F or W. D genes are given only for firm matches. Only some rows state a clone size, as once, few, many or a class for expanded clones.

CDR3: CASSDYGTGETDTQYF
DNA: TGTGCCAGCAGTGACTATGGGACAGGGGAGACAGATACGCAGTATTTT
D: TRBD1
J: TRBJ2-3
size: -
V: TRBV25-1

CDR3: CATAGTGVGNEQFF
DNA: TGTGCCACCGCCGGGACAGGGGTAGGTAATGAGCAGTTCTTC
D: TRBD1
J: TRBJ2-1
size: once
V: TRBV2

CDR3: CATSRAGGDSSYGYTF
DNA: TGTGCCACCAGCAGAGCGGGGGGGGACAGCTCCTATGGCTACACCTTC
D: TRBD1
J: TRBJ1-2
size: -
V: TRBV15

CDR3: CASSRAAGGPGETQYF
DNA: TGTGCCAGCTCACGAGCCGCGGGAGGGCCAGGAGAGACCCAGTACTTC
D: TRBD2
J: TRBJ2-5
size: -
V: TRBV18

CDR3: CASSKLYYGYTF
DNA: TGTGCCAGCAGTAAACTATACTATGGCTACACCTTC
D: -
J: TRBJ1-2
size: -
V: TRBV6-1

CDR3: CSVGVSTEAFF
DNA: TGCAGCGTTGGAGTCTCCACTGAAGCTTTCTTT
D: -
J: TRBJ1-1
size: few
V: TRBV29-1

CDR3: CASSLPGQGFGGYTF
DNA: TGTGCCAGCAGCTTACCAGGACAGGGGTTTGGTGGCTACACCTTC
D: TRBD1
J: TRBJ1-2
size: -
V: TRBV11-1

CDR3: CASSTGYEQYF
DNA: TGTGCCAGTTCGACGGGCTACGAGCAGTACTTC
D: -
J: TRBJ2-7
size: few
V: TRBV19

CDR3: CAWSLRTDEQFF
DNA: TGTGCCTGGAGTCTCCGAACGGATGAGCAGTTCTTC
D: -
J: TRBJ2-1
size: -
V: TRBV30

CDR3: CASSLSIGASYYGYTF
DNA: TGTGCCAGCAGTTTATCGATAGGGGCTTCATACTATGGCTACACCTTC
D: -
J: TRBJ1-2
size: -
V: TRBV27

CDR3: CASSSIAVSSYNEQFF
DNA: TGTGCCAGCAGCTCAATAGCGGTTAGCTCCTACAATGAGCAGTTCTTC
D: -
J: TRBJ2-1
size: -
V: TRBV5-4

CDR3: CATYSGNSNYGYTF
DNA: TGTGCCACCTACTCAGGGAACTCTAACTATGGCTACACCTTC
D: -
J: TRBJ1-2
size: -
V: TRBV6-5

CDR3: CAWTKGQYSNTEAFF
DNA: TGTGCCTGGACTAAGGGACAGTACAGTAACACTGAAGCTTTCTTT
D: TRBD1
J: TRBJ1-1
size: -
V: TRBV30

CDR3: CASSQPRPGGDSRETQYF
DNA: TGTGCCAGCAGCCAACCCAGGCCGGGAGGGGATTCACGGGAGACCCAGTACTTC
D: TRBD2
J: TRBJ2-5
size: -
V: TRBV5-4

CDR3: CASRQGYNEQFF
DNA: TGTGCCAGCAGACAGGGATACAATGAGCAGTTCTTC
D: -
J: TRBJ2-1
size: -
V: TRBV11-3

CDR3: CASSDTFEAFF
DNA: TGTGCCAGCAGCGACACATTTGAAGCTTTCTTT
D: -
J: TRBJ1-1
size: once
V: TRBV28

CDR3: CASSRWTRNTEAFF
DNA: TGTGCCAGCAGCAGATGGACAAGGAACACTGAAGCTTTCTTT
D: -
J: TRBJ1-1
size: -
V: TRBV9

CDR3: CASSSGQGVLHPYTF
DNA: TGTGCCAGCAGCAGCGGACAGGGGGTTCTTCATCCCTACACCTTC
D: TRBD1
J: TRBJ1-2
size: -
V: TRBV11-1

CDR3: CASRKLGLGDSYEQYF
DNA: TGTGCCAGCAGAAAACTGGGACTAGGGGACTCCTACGAGCAGTACTTC
D: TRBD2
J: TRBJ2-7
size: once
V: TRBV6-6

CDR3: CASSEIAGGDGYTF
DNA: TGTGCCAGCAGTGAAATCGCAGGGGGAGATGGCTACACCTTC
D: TRBD1
J: TRBJ1-2
size: -
V: TRBV6-1

CDR3: CASRIDSPETQYF
DNA: TGTGCCAGCAGAATTGACAGTCCAGAGACCCAGTACTTC
D: -
J: TRBJ2-5
size: -
V: TRBV2

CDR3: CASRSLIGGQDYGYTF
DNA: TGTGCCAGCAGGTCTCTGATTGGTGGGCAGGACTATGGCTACACCTTC
D: -
J: TRBJ1-2
size: -
V: TRBV11-2

CDR3: CASTPGQGNTGELFF
DNA: TGTGCCAGCACCCCGGGACAGGGGAACACCGGGGAGCTGTTTTTT
D: TRBD1
J: TRBJ2-2
size: -
V: TRBV2

CDR3: CASNLDSQRTDTQYF
DNA: TGCGCCAGCAACCTGGACAGTCAGAGGACAGATACGCAGTATTTT
D: -
J: TRBJ2-3
size: -
V: TRBV5-1

CDR3: CSVGPGGRETQYF
DNA: TGCAGCGTTGGTCCAGGGGGCAGGGAGACCCAGTACTTC
D: TRBD1
J: TRBJ2-5
size: -
V: TRBV29-1

CDR3: CASSPAGAFLTYGYTF
DNA: TGTGCCAGCAGCCCGGCGGGAGCCTTCCTAACTTATGGCTACACCTTC
D: -
J: TRBJ1-2
size: -
V: TRBV5-8

CDR3: CASSPLETQYF
DNA: TGTGCCAGCAGCCCCCTAGAGACCCAGTACTTC
D: -
J: TRBJ2-5
size: -
V: TRBV6-6

CDR3: CASSLYDDYSGNTIYF
DNA: TGTGCCAGCAGCTTGTATGACGACTACTCTGGAAACACCATATATTTT
D: -
J: TRBJ1-3
size: -
V: TRBV5-6

CDR3: CASSLGDRASETQYF
DNA: TGTGCCAGCAGCCTGGGGGACAGGGCTTCAGAGACCCAGTACTTC
D: TRBD1
J: TRBJ2-5
size: -
V: TRBV5-5

CDR3: CAWRDGQEAFF
DNA: TGTGCCTGGAGGGACGGACAGGAAGCTTTCTTT
D: -
J: TRBJ1-1
size: -
V: TRBV30

CDR3: CASSFQEGYEQYF
DNA: TGTGCCAGCAGTTTTCAGGAGGGCTACGAGCAGTACTTC
D: -
J: TRBJ2-7
size: -
V: TRBV6-5

CDR3: CASKTDQNSEAFF
DNA: TGTGCCAGCAAGACAGATCAGAACTCTGAAGCTTTCTTT
D: -
J: TRBJ1-1
size: -
V: TRBV28

CDR3: CAISTAYEQYF
DNA: TGTGCCATCAGTACAGCCTACGAGCAGTACTTC
D: -
J: TRBJ2-7
size: -
V: TRBV10-3

CDR3: CASSLTRGSGETQYF
DNA: TGTGCCAGCAGCTTGACTCGGGGGTCCGGAGAGACCCAGTACTTC
D: -
J: TRBJ2-5
size: -
V: TRBV5-6

CDR3: CASSDGSGANVLTF
DNA: TGTGCCAGCAGTGACGGCTCTGGGGCCAACGTCCTGACTTTC
D: -
J: TRBJ2-6
size: -
V: TRBV6-1

CDR3: CASRPRTGLGEAFF
DNA: TGTGCCAGCAGACCCCGGACAGGACTCGGGGAGGCTTTCTTT
D: TRBD1
J: TRBJ1-1
size: -
V: TRBV5-4

CDR3: CASSLEGTSGEETQYF
DNA: TGCGCCAGCAGCTTGGAAGGGACTAGCGGGGAAGAGACCCAGTACTTC
D: TRBD2
J: TRBJ2-5
size: -
V: TRBV5-1

CDR3: CATNRQGSEQYF
DNA: TGTGCCACGAATCGACAGGGTTCCGAGCAGTACTTC
D: TRBD1
J: TRBJ2-7
size: -
V: TRBV2

CDR3: CASSAQMNTEAFF
DNA: TGTGCCAGCAGCGCCCAGATGAACACTGAAGCTTTCTTT
D: -
J: TRBJ1-1
size: -
V: TRBV9

CDR3: CASSDAEGAHEQFF
DNA: TGTGCCAGCAGTGACGCCGAAGGGGCCCATGAGCAGTTCTTC
D: -
J: TRBJ2-1
size: -
V: TRBV6-4

CDR3: CASSSLEQDAAGSPLHF
DNA: TGTGCCAGCAGCTCCCTCGAACAGGACGCCGCCGGTTCACCCCTCCACTTT
D: -
J: TRBJ1-6
size: -
V: TRBV7-9

CDR3: CASSLDSVSSNQPQHF
DNA: TGTGCCAGCAGCTTAGATTCAGTCTCAAGCAATCAGCCCCAGCATTTT
D: -
J: TRBJ1-5
size: -
V: TRBV11-2

CDR3: CASSLAGTRGNEKLFF
DNA: TGTGCCAGCAGCTTGGCCGGGACTCGCGGTAATGAAAAACTGTTTTTT
D: -
J: TRBJ1-4
size: -
V: TRBV5-4

CDR3: CASSLGPGSNNEQFF
DNA: TGTGCCAGCAGCTTGGGCCCCGGGAGCAACAATGAGCAGTTCTTC
D: -
J: TRBJ2-1
size: -
V: TRBV5-4

CDR3: CASSGQRRGNYGYTF
DNA: TGTGCCAGCAGTGGCCAGAGGCGTGGGAACTATGGCTACACCTTC
D: -
J: TRBJ1-2
size: few
V: TRBV2

CDR3: CASSPTRGQRIKSGELFF
DNA: TGTGCCAGCAGCCCCACCCGAGGACAGAGGATAAAAAGTGGGGAGCTGTTTTTT
D: -
J: TRBJ2-2
size: once
V: TRBV13